This TCR beta chain was found in a study of spatial heterogeneity in lung cancer (dated 2019 in TCRdb). Some background on the complete study: Beta-chain transcripts were consistently detected in greater numbers than alpha-chain transcripts, which likely reflected higher beta-chain transcript abundance. In the raw uncorrected reads, each unique combination of TCR and UMI appeared more than ten times on average. In non-small cell lung cancer, the study quantitatively compared TCR alpha and beta repertoires across several tumor regions, matched nontumor lung, and blood. The study linked features of the TCR repertoire to counts of nonsynonymous mutations, which were determined by whole-exome sequencing of tumor tissue. At surgery, both alpha and beta chains were TCR-sequenced in around 240 tumor regions, about 64 matched nontumor lung samples and a few dozen PBMC samples. The investigation overall reported the following: Ubiquitous expanded tumor TCRs were detected in blood more often at tumor resection than at routine follow-up. Additional single-cell paired TCR alpha and beta sequencing was considered necessary to confirm, at a functional level, the hypothesis that regional TCRs recognize regional mutations.

The library relied on 5' RACE. The run used a NextSeq 500. The TCR library protocol attached a unique molecular identifier to each TCR cDNA molecule to allow correction of PCR and sequencing errors. From the authors' description of their analysis: TCR identification, UMI-based error correction and CDR3 extraction were all carried out with Decombinator tools. Expanded TCRs were defined as those above a frequency of 2 per 1,000, corresponding to the top 1% of the tumor frequency distribution. Each repertoire was subsampled 100 times to 5,000 TCRs, after which Renyi diversity was computed with the R vegan package. CDR3 similarity networks were built from amino acid triplet string-kernel similarity, connecting CDR3s with pairwise similarity above 0.82. Clones were called with MiXCR by TCRdb after fastp trimmed the public reads at Q25, and only in-frame beta chains were retained. Each entry merges the rows of one CDR3 protein and shows their most common DNA and genes. The V and J calls were not made by the authors but by TCRdb's processing. The sample includes nearly 50,000 distinct CDR3 sequences, with less than 9% observed a single time. Of the sample, about 12% falls within the top ten clones.

About this clonotype: Its antigen remains unidentified. Base-call qualities are not available, and no considerably larger clone is one nucleotide away.

The time point label, read with the paper, signifies: sample taken at primary tumor resection. Whole RNA extracted from tumor and nontumor lung tissue, or from cryopreserved PBMC samples, was used for TCR sequencing without cell sorting. The donors were more than 60 patients from the lung TRACERx cohort who had early-stage, untreated non-small cell lung cancer. Only patients with enough RNA available from two or more tumor regions were chosen for TCR sequencing. The clonotype comes from a female donor with early-stage non-small cell lung cancer. Specimen: PBMCs, collected at surgery.

The CDR3 amino acid sequence is: CASSFSHEQYF. The sequenced DNA is TGTGCCAGCAGTTTCTCTCACGAGCAGTACTTC. The sequence links TRBV12-3 or TRBV12-4 to TRBJ2-7; the D gene assignment is ambiguous. The junction carries 5 bases between V and J, which are trimmed by 3 bases and 5 bases respectively. Its CDR3 holds 11 amino acids, cysteine through phenylalanine. This entry keeps only the CDR3 DNA: 33 bases, framed from base 1.